This entry describes one T cell receptor beta chain. Its antigen is unknown. The CDR3 is 14 residues long. Germline CDR1 reads SGHVS; CDR2 reads FNYEAQ. V was trimmed by 5 bases and J by 6 bases, leaving 11 bases between them. This record belongs to a study of CD8+CD57+ T cells in acquired aplastic anemia. About the study: Sorting CD4+ and CD8+ cells gave DNA averaging approximately 2.9 ug. The average read count for CD4+ cells in healthy donors was 10 million to 12 million. Study findings and constraints: With respect to CD8+ Simpson's diversity, patients and controls did not differ significantly. About 29 shared CD8+ CDR3s appeared highly expressed within patients' immunodominant clones.

Profiling of TCR beta VDJ combinations and CDR3 sequences used genomic DNA as template. TCRdb analysed the reads with MiXCR anew, one entry per CDR3 protein. The data contain under 250,000 distinct CDR3 sequences, roughly 33% of them singletons. The TCR was taken from a human donor in good health, serving as a control. The rearrangement links TRBV7-6 to TRBJ1-6; maybe TRBD1 (5 bases). Sequencing was carried out using sorted CD4+, CD8+, or CD8+CD57+ T cells (not recorded which) from PBMCs. The CDR3 loop reads CASSPGGVNSPLHF. The CDR3 DNA follows: TGTGCCAGCAGCCCCGGGGGAGTTAATTCACCCCTCCACTTT.